This entry lists 3 T cell receptor beta chains sequenced from one sample in a study of cytomegalovirus exposure and HLA in healthy donors. The PCR was carried out with 60 Vbeta primers and 13 Jbeta primers. TCRdb's copy holds only in-frame clones and misses some; the assay was immunoSEQ multiplex PCR. The sample holds roughly 90,000 clones, about 81% seen once. Material for sequencing was PBMCs. The receptors come from a man younger than 35 in good health and CMV-seronegative.

The V call is TRBV5-1, the J call TRBJ1-5, with 8 nucleotides matching TRBD1. The germline gives CDR1 SGHRS, CDR2 YFSETQ. V was clipped by 0 bases and J by 2 bases; unmatched bases: 7. The CDR3 length is 17 residues. CDR3 sequence: CASSLGPGGFGNQPQHF. As DNA, the CDR3 is TGCGCCAGCAGCTTGGGGCCAGGGGGCTTCGGCAATCAGCCCCAGCATTTT.

The rearrangement joins TRBV2 to TRBJ1-5, with a weak D call TRBD1 (6 bases). The CDR3 loop spans 14 amino acids. The germline V and J ends were trimmed by 8 bases and 2 bases, with 13 bases remaining between them. Germline V gives CDR1 SNHLY, CDR2 FYNNEI. The CDR3 region is CASWNRERNQPQHF. In DNA form, the CDR3 reads TGTGCCAGCTGGAACAGGGAGCGCAATCAGCCCCAGCATTTT. The whole variable domain, filled in from reference TRBV2 and TRBJ1-5, reads EPEVTQTPSHQVTQMGQEVILRCVPISNHLYFYWYRQILGQKVEFLVSFYNNEISEKSEIFDDQFSVERPDGSNFTLKIRSTKLEDSAMYFCASWNRERNQPQHFGDGTRLSIL.

The J gene is TRBJ1-5, the V gene TRBV19, with a tentative D call TRBD1 (6 bases). Germline V gene data show CDR1 as LNHDA and CDR2 as SQIVND (reference sequence). This CDR3 is 17 amino acids long. Trimming removed 10 bases from V and 2 bases from J, with 24 bases in between. CDR3 protein: CATVSLQGSPGNQPQHF. The CDR3 DNA reads TGTGCCACAGTGTCACTACAGGGTTCCCCAGGCAATCAGCCCCAGCATTTT. Looking up the rest from reference TRBV19 and TRBJ1-5 gives the full variable domain: DGGITQSPKYLFRKEGQNVTLSCEQNLNHDAMYWYRQDPGQGLRLIYYSQIVNDFQKGDIAEGYSVSREKKESFPLTVTSAQKNPTAFYLCATVSLQGSPGNQPQHFGDGTRLSIL.